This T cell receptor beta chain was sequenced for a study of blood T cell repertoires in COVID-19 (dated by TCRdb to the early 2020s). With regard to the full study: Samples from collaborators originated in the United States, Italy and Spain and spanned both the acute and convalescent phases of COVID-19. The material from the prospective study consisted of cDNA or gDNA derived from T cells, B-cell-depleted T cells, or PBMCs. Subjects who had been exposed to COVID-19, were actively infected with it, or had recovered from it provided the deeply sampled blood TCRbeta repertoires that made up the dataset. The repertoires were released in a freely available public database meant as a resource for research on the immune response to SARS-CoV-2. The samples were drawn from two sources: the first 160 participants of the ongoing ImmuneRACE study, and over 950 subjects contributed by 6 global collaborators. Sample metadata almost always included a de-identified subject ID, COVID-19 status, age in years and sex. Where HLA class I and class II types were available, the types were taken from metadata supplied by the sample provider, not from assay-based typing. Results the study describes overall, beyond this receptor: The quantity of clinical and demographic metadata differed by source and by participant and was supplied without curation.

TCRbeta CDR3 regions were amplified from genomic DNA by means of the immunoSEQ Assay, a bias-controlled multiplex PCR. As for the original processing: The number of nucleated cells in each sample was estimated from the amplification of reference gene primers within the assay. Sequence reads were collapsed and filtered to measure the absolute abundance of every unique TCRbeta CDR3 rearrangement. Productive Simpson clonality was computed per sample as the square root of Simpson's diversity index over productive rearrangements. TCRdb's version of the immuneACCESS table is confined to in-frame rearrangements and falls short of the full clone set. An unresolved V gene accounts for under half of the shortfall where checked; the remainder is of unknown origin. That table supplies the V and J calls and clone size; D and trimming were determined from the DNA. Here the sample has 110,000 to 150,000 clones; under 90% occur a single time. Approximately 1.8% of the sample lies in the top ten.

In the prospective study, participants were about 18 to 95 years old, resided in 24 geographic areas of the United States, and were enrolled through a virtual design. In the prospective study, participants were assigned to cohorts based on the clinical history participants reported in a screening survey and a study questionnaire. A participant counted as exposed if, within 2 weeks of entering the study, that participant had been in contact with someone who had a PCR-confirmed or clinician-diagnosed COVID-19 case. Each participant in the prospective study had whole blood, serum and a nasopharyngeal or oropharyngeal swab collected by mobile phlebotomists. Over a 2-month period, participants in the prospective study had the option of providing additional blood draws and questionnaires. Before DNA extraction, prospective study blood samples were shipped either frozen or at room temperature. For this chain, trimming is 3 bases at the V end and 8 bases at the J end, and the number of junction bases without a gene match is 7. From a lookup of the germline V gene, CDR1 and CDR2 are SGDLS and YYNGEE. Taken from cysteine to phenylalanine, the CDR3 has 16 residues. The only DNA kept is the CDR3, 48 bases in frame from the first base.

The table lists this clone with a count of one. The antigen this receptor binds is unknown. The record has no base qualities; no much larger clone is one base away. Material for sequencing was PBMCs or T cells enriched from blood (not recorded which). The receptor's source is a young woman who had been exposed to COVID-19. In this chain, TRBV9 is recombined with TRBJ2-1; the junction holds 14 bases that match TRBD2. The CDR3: CASSAGLAGERHEQFF. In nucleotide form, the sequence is TGTGCCAGCAGCGCGGGACTAGCGGGAGAAAGGCATGAGCAGTTCTTC.